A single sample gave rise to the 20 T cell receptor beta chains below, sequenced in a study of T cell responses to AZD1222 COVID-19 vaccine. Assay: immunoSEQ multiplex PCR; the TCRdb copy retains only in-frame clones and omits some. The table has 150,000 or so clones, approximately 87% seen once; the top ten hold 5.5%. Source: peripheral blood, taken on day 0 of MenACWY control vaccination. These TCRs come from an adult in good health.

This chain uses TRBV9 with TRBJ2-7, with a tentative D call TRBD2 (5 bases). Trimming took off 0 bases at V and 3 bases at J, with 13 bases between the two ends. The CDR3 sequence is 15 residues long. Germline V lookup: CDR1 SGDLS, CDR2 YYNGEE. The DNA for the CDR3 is TGTGCCAGCAGCGTAGGGCCGGACTGGCGCTACGAGCAGTACTTC. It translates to CASSVGPDWRYEQYF.

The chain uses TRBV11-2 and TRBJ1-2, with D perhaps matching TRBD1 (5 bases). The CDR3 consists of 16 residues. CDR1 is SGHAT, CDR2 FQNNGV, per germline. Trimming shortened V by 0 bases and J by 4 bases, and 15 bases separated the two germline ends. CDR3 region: CASSLDIDSRGYGYTF. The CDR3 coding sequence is TGTGCCAGCAGCTTAGATATTGACAGTAGGGGCTATGGCTACACCTTC.

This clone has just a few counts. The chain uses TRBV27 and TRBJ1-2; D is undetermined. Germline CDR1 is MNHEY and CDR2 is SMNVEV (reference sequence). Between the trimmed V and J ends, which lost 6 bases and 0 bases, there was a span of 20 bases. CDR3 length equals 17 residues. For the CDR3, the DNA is TGTGCCAGCAGCCCACAGCTCCTGACGGGTTCTAACTATGGCTACACCTTC. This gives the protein CASSPQLLTGSNYGYTF.

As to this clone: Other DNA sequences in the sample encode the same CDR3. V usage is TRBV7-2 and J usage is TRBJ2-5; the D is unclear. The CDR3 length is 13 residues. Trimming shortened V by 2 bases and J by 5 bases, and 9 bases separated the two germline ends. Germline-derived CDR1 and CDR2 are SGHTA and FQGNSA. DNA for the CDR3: TGTGCCAGCAGCTTATCTCTGGGGGAGACCCAGTACTTC. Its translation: CASSLSLGETQYF.

Written as DNA, the CDR3 is TGTGCCAGCAGCTTCTTGGGGGGGCGTAATGAGCAGTTCTTC. It yields the protein CASSFLGGRNEQFF. The chain joins TRBV7-9 to TRBJ2-1; D might be TRBD2 (7 bases). CDR3 length equals 14 residues. Trimming left V 3 bases short and J 7 bases short, with 13 bases between. CDR1 and CDR2 (germline): SEHNR, FQNEAQ (reference sequence).

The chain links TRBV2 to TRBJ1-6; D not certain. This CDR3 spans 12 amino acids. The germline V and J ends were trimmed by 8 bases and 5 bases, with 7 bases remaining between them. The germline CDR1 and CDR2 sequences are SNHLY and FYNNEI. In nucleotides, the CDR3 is TGTGCCAGCTGCATCGATAATTCACCCCTCCACTTT. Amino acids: CASCIDNSPLHF.

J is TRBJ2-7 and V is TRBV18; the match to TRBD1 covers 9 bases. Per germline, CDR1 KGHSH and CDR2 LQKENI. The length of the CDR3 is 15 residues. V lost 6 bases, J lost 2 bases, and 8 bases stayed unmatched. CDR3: CASSQGTGNPYEQYV. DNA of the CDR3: TGTGCCAGCTCCCAGGGGACAGGGAACCCCTACGAGCAGTACGTC.

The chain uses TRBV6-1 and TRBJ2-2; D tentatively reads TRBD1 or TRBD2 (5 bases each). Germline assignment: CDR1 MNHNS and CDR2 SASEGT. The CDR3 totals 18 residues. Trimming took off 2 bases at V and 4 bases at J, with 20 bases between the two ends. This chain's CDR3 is CASSEKRLQGRATGELFF. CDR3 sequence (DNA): TGTGCCAGCAGTGAAAAAAGGTTGCAGGGACGGGCCACCGGGGAGCTGTTTTTT.

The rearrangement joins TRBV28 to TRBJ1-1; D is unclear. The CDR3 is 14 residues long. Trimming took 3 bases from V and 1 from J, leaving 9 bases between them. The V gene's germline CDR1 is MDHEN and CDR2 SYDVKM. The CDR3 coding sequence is TGTGCCAGCAGTTTTCTCGGATCGAACACTGAAGCTTTCTTT. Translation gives CASSFLGSNTEAFF. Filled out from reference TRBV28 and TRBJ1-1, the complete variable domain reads DVKVTQSSRYLVKRTGEKVFLECVQDMDHENMFWYRQDPGLGLRLIYFSYDVKMKEKGDIPEGYSVSREKKERFSLILESASTNQTSMYLCASSFLGSNTEAFFGQGTRLTVV.

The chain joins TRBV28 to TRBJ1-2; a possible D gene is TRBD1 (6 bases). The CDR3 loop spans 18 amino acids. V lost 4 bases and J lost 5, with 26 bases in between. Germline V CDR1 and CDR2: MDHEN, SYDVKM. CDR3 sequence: CASSSKGLFNRDQYGYTF. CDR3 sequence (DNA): TGTGCCAGCAGTTCAAAGGGGCTTTTCAACAGGGATCAATATGGCTACACCTTC.

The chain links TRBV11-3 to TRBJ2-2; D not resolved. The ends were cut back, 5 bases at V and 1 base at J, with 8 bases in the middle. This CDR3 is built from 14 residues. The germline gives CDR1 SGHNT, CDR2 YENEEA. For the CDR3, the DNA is TGTGCCAGCAGCCGTTTGGGGAACACCGGGGAGCTGTTTTTT. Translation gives CASSRLGNTGELFF.

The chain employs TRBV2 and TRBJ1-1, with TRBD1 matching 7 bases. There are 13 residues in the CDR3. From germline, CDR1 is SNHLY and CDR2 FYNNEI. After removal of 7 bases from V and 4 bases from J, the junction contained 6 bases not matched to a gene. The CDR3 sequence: CASTGQGGTEAFF. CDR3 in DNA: TGTGCCAGCACAGGGCAGGGGGGCACTGAAGCTTTCTTT. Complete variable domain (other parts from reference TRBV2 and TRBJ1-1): EPEVTQTPSHQVTQMGQEVILRCVPISNHLYFYWYRQILGQKVEFLVSFYNNEISEKSEIFDDQFSVERPDGSNFTLKIRSTKLEDSAMYFCASTGQGGTEAFFGQGTRLTVV.

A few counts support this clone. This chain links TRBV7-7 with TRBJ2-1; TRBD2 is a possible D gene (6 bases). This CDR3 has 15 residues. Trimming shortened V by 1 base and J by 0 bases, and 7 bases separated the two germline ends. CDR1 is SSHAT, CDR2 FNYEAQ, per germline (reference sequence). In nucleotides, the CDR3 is TGTGCCAGCAGCTTAGGCGGGGCCTCCTACAATGAGCAGTTCTTC. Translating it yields CASSLGGASYNEQFF.

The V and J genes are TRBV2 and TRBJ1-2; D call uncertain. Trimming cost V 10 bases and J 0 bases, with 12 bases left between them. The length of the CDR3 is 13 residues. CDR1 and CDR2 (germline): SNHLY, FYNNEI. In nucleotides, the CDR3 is TGTGCCACTCCCTTGGGAGCTAACTATGGCTACACCTTC. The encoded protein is CATPLGANYGYTF.

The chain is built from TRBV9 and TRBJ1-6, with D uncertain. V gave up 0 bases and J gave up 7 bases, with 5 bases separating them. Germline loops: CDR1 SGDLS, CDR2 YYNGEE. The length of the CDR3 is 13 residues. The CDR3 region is CASSVEENSPLHF. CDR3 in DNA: TGTGCCAGCAGCGTAGAAGAAAATTCACCCCTCCACTTT.

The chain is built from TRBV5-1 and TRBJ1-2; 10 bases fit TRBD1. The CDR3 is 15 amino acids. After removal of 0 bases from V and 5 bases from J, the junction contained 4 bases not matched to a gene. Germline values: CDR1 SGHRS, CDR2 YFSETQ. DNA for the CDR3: TGCGCCAGCAGCTTGGGGACAGGGGGTCGATATGGCTACACCTTC. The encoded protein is CASSLGTGGRYGYTF.

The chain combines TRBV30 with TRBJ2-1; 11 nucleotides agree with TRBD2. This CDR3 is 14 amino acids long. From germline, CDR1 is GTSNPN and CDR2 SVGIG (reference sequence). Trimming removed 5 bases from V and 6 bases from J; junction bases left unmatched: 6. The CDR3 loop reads CAWSLAGGVNEQFF. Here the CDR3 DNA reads TGTGCCTGGTCTTTAGCGGGAGGGGTCAATGAGCAGTTCTTC. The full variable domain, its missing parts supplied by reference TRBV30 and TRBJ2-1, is SQTIHQWPATLVQPVGSPLSLECTVEGTSNPNLYWYRQAAGRGLQLLFYSVGIGQISSEVPQNLSASRPQDRQFILSSKKLLLSDSGFYLCAWSLAGGVNEQFFGPGTRLTVL.

CDR3 coding DNA: TGCAGCGCCTACAGGGGCGATGAGCAGTTCTTC. Residues: CSAYRGDEQFF. The V call is TRBV29-1, the J call TRBJ2-1; 7 bases agree with TRBD1. This CDR3 contains 11 residues. Germline CDR1 reads SQVTM; CDR2 reads ANQGSEA. The V and J ends lost 7 bases and 8 bases, in that order; junction bases with no gene match: 5.

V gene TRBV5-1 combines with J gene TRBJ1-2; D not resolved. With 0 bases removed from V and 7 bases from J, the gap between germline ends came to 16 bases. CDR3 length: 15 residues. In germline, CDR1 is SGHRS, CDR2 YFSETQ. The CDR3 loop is CASSLVTLSSGGYTF. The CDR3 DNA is TGCGCCAGCAGCTTGGTTACACTCTCATCAGGTGGCTACACCTTC.

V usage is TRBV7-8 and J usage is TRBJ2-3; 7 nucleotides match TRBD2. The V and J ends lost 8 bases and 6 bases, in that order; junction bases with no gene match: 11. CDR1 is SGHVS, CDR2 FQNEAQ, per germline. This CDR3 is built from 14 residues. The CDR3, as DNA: TGTGCCAGCCTATTCGGCGGGAGATACGATACGCAGTATTTT. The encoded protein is CASLFGGRYDTQYF.